This TCR beta chain was obtained from a study of blood T cell repertoires in COVID-19. Generated by immunoSEQ multiplex PCR, the TCRdb table keeps only in-frame clones and is missing some. This table has 95,000 to 150,000 clones, 78% appearing once. Sequenced sample: peripheral blood. The origin of this receptor is a man between 65 and 79 years old with acute or convalescent COVID-19.

The CDR3 sequence: CASRQGTNSPLHF. CDR3 bases: TGTGCCAGCAGACAGGGAACTAATTCACCCCTCCACTTT. The gene calls are TRBV25-1 and TRBJ1-6; weak D call: TRBD1 (6 bases). The germline V and J ends were trimmed by 6 bases and 6 bases, with 9 bases remaining between them. The CDR3 length is 13 residues. Germline-derived CDR1 and CDR2 are MGHDK and SYGVNS.